The clone carrying this T cell receptor (beta chain) was counted once. The data originate from a study of blood T cell repertoires in COVID-19. Profiled with immunoSEQ multiplex PCR; TCRdb holds only in-frame clones, not every one. The sample has 200,000 or so clones, about 86% seen once. Researchers sorted participants into cohorts using their self-reported clinical history. The source material was PBMCs or T cells enriched from blood (not recorded which). The source is a middle-aged man who had recovered from COVID-19.

As DNA, the CDR3 is TGTGCCAGCTCACGAAAACCGGGACAAGAGAAAGCTAACTATGGCTACACCTTC. It is translated as CASSRKPGQEKANYGYTF. This chain connects TRBV18 to TRBJ1-2, with D tentatively TRBD1 (6 bases). Germline V gene sequence: CDR1 KGHSH, CDR2 LQKENI. CDR3 length equals 18 residues. Trimming removed 4 bases from V and 0 bases from J, with 21 bases in between. The full variable domain, its missing parts supplied by reference TRBV18 and TRBJ1-2, is NAGVMQNPRHLVRRRGQEARLRCSPMKGHSHVYWYRQLPEEGLKFMVYLQKENIIDESGMPKERFSAEFPKEGPSILRIQQVVRGDSAAYFCASSRKPGQEKANYGYTFGSGTRLTVV.